The sample holds many counts of the clone carrying this TCR beta chain. From the RT-PCR reads, TCRdb called clonotypes with MiXCR, one entry per CDR3 protein. Of approximately 720,000 distinct CDR3 sequences listed, over 12% were seen once; the top ten hold 3% to 4.5%. Germline CDR1 is SEHNR and CDR2 is FQNEAQ (reference sequence). Trimming pared 6 bases from V and 8 bases from J, leaving 17 bases between. This CDR3 has 14 residues. The sample consisted of memory CD4+ T cells from blood. This TCR was sampled from a female donor in good health, serving as a healthy control. The chain carries TRBV7-9 and TRBJ2-1; TRBD2 is a possible D gene (6 bases). The CDR3 loop reads CASSQYGGADEQFF. CDR3 DNA sequence: TGTGCCAGCAGTCAATACGGCGGGGCGGATGAGCAGTTCTTC.